These 3 T cell receptor beta chains were sequenced from one sample in a study of graft-versus-host responses after intestinal transplantation. Libraries were prepared by immunoSEQ multiplex PCR; TCRdb keeps only in-frame clonotypes and omits some of them. This sample yields about 88,000 clones, of which about 94% are seen a single time; roughly 0.2% belongs to the top ten. These TCRs are of unknown antigen specificity. Sequences were derived from unstimulated CD4+ T cells sorted from spleen or lymph node cells, sampled before transplant. The receptors come from a human donor who was the organ donor for an intestinal transplant.

The table lists this clone with a few counts. The gene calls are TRBV18 and TRBJ2-5; the D gene is possibly TRBD2 (6 bases). Germline CDR1 KGHSH, CDR2 LQKENI. This CDR3 region has 14 residues. The V and J ends lost 3 bases and 7 bases respectively, with 15 bases between them. The CDR3 spells CASSPGAGRGTQYF. CDR3 DNA: TGTGCCAGCTCACCGGGAGCTGGGCGGGGGACCCAGTACTTC.

The V call is TRBV7-2, the J call TRBJ2-2; 12 bases are shared with TRBD2. Germline CDR1 is SGHTA and CDR2 is FQGNSA. The junction had 11 bases not matched to a gene; V was cut back by 6 bases and J by 3 bases. The CDR3 has 18 amino acids. The DNA of the CDR3 is TGTGCCAGCAGTCGCGCGGGGACTAGCGGGCTCTACACCGGGGAGCTGTTTTTT. Translation gives CASSRAGTSGLYTGELFF.

The chain employs TRBV5-1 and TRBJ2-7; 8 nucleotides agree with TRBD1. The CDR3 extends over 15 amino acids. Per germline, CDR1 SGHRS and CDR2 YFSETQ. J lost 5 bases, V lost 7 bases, and 14 bases had no gene match. Here the CDR3 reads CASRSRGQGSNEQYF. The CDR3, as DNA: TGCGCCAGCCGAAGCAGAGGACAGGGTAGTAACGAGCAGTACTTC.